Listed below are T cell receptor beta chains from one sample, sequenced in a study of T cells expressing NK-cell markers. TCRdb reanalyzed the 5' RACE reads, giving one entry per CDR3 protein sequence and no DNA. The sample yields about 460,000 distinct CDR3 sequences, of which the top ten take up 1.4%. What was sequenced was blood T cells: a sorted CD56 or NKG2C T cell subset, CD4+ or CD8+ T cells, or bulk PBMC T cells (not recorded which). Every receptor here comes from a woman aged 45-65 years in good health. CDR3s include the opening cysteine and the closing phenylalanine or tryptophan. Each record gives: V gene, J gene, CDR3 protein.

TRBV14	TRBJ2-1	CASSQDQLLWSSYNEQFF
TRBV7-8	TRBJ1-2	CASSLGLKSANYGYTF
TRBV19	TRBJ2-3	CASSTGGVYTDTQYF
TRBV20-1	TRBJ2-3	CSARDSKTSYTQYF
TRBV29-1	TRBJ1-4	CSVGGAGSEKLFF
TRBV2	TRBJ1-2	CASKPDAEDGYTF
TRBV6-6	TRBJ1-1	CASSSNRGTMNTEAFF
TRBV6-5	TRBJ2-1	CATRGRTSNNEQFF
TRBV5-1	TRBJ1-1	CASSGVTGFDTEAFF
TRBV6-2/TRBV6-3	TRBJ2-1	CASIDPLATPYNEQFF
TRBV2	TRBJ2-7	CASELAGVYEQYF
TRBV10-3	TRBJ2-1	CAIAGGGRNEQFF
TRBV11-2	TRBJ2-1	CASSKPIGGTEQFF
TRBV11-2	TRBJ2-1	CASSSKSGGSGEQFF
TRBV24-1	TRBJ2-1	CATSSTGGFYNEQFF
TRBV7-9	TRBJ2-7	CASSLDPGRITHTYEQYF
TRBV18	TRBJ1-1	CASSPGGAVNTEAFF
TRBV12-3/TRBV12-4	TRBJ1-2	CASTRGTGPYGYTF
TRBV20-1	TRBJ2-1	CSARMGNKYGNEQFF
TRBV4-1	TRBJ2-5	CASSQEAATSGREETQYF
TRBV7-9	TRBJ2-3	CASSFGSGLADTQYF
TRBV7-8	TRBJ2-2	CASASNGELFF
TRBV28	TRBJ1-5	CASSLGGLGQPQHF
TRBV20-1	TRBJ2-3	CSARDRLAGVGNTQYF
TRBV5-1	TRBJ1-4	CASSLVGVRNEKLFF
TRBV21-1	TRBJ2-6	CASSKARPGLQPSGANVLTF
TRBV6-5	TRBJ2-3	CASRNSGRQYF
TRBV3-1	TRBJ2-1	CASSQVPTSRDEQFF
TRBV7-9	TRBJ2-3	CASSLRTPARYTDTQYF
TRBV20-1	TRBJ2-4	CSAWWTGEPKNIQYF
TRBV11-2	TRBJ2-1	CAPAGTSYNEQFF
TRBV7-9	TRBJ1-5	CASSPYRTGQEDQPQHF
TRBV7-9	TRBJ2-1	CASSLDRTVPTSGSFGEQFF
TRBV7-8	TRBJ1-6	CASSLRVENSPLHF
TRBV5-1	TRBJ2-3	CASSLGSGGPTDTQYF
TRBV12-3/TRBV12-4	TRBJ1-4	CASTPGTGLVRKLFF
TRBV5-1	TRBJ2-1	CASSLRTGRGNEQFF
TRBV6-4	TRBJ2-1	CASSPAGHNEQFF